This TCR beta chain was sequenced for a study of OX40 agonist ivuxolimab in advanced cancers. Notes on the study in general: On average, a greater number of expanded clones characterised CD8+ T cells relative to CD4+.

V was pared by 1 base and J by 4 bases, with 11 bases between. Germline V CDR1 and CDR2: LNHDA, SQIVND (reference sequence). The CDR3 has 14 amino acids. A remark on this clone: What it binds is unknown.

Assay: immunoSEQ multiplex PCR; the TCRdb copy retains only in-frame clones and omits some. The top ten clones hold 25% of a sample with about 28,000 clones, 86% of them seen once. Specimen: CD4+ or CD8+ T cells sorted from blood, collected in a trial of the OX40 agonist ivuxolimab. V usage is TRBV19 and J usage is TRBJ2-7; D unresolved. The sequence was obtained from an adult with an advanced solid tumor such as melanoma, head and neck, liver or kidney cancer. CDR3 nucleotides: TGTGCCAGTAGTATAGGTAGGGAACGGTACGAGCAGTACTTC. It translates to CASSIGRERYEQYF.